The 28 T cell receptor beta chains below all came from one sample that was sequenced in a study of blood T cells in healthy people across ages. Alongside a J-beta primer mix, a sample-barcoded 5' primer served in a second PCR lasting about 7 to 11 cycles. TCRdb independently ran MiXCR on the 5' RACE reads; one entry per CDR3 protein. The profile shows 1.5 million to 2 million distinct CDR3 sequences, about two fifths of them singletons. Sample: blood. These receptors were taken from a human donor in good health.

This CDR3 reads CASTQRGGDYEQYF. CDR3 nucleotide sequence: TGTGCCAGCACCCAGAGGGGGGGAGACTACGAGCAGTACTTC. The rearrangement uses TRBV7-2 and TRBJ2-1, with D maybe TRBD2 (7 bases). The last part of the DNA fits TRBJ2-7 better; the J call may be wrong. The V gene's germline CDR1 is SGHTA and CDR2 FQGNSA. The CDR3 has 14 residues.

The chain combines TRBV7-2 with TRBJ2-3; TRBD1 might be the D (5 bases). Germline V gene lookup returns CDR1 SGHTA and CDR2 FQGNSA. V was trimmed by 5 bases and J by 4 bases, leaving 10 bases between them. This CDR3 spans 13 amino acids. Here the CDR3 DNA reads TGTGCCAGCAGCCGTAAAGGGGCAGATACGCAGTATTTT. This sequence encodes CASSRKGADTQYF.

The V and J genes are TRBV7-9 and TRBJ2-7; D uncertain. The germline gives CDR1 SEHNR, CDR2 FQNEAQ (reference sequence). CDR3 length: 11 residues. V was shortened by 5 bases and J by 5 bases, with 7 bases between the two germline ends. CDR3 nucleotides: TGTGCCAGCAGCACGGTTGACGAGCAGTACTTC. As protein: CASSTVDEQYF. The whole variable domain, filled in from reference TRBV7-9 and TRBJ2-7, reads DTGVSQNPRHKITKRGQNVTFRCDPISEHNRLYWYRQTLGQGPEFLTYFQNEAQLEKSRLLSDRFSAERPKGSFSTLEIQRTEQGDSAMYLCASSTVDEQYFGPGTRLTVT.

In its sample, this clonotype was seen a few times. V usage is TRBV7-9 and J usage is TRBJ2-7; 10 bases are shared with TRBD1. Germline lookup yields CDR1 SEHNR and CDR2 FQNEAQ (reference sequence). V lost 4 bases, J lost 4 bases, and 7 bases stayed unmatched. The CDR3 covers 15 residues. CDR3 protein: CASSSYGTGEYEQYF. CDR3 sequence (DNA): TGTGCCAGCAGCTCCTACGGGACAGGGGAATACGAGCAGTACTTC.

The chain carries TRBV28 and TRBJ1-2; the D gene is possibly TRBD1 (5 bases). The CDR3 contains 13 residues. V was trimmed by 7 bases and J by 7 bases, leaving 16 bases between them. The germline V gene has CDR1 MDHEN and CDR2 SYDVKM. In DNA form, the CDR3 reads TGTGCCAGCAATCGGGGGGATTGGAGTGGCTACACCTTC. Its protein is CASNRGDWSGYTF.

This clonotype occurred a few times. The gene calls are TRBV4-3 and TRBJ2-3; a possible D gene is TRBD1 (5 bases). CDR1 LGHNA and CDR2 YSLEER come from the germline V gene. V was shortened by 0 bases and J by 10 bases, with 8 bases between the two germline ends. The CDR3 runs to 12 residues. CDR3 region: CASSQEGQPQYF. DNA for the CDR3: TGCGCCAGCAGCCAAGAGGGGCAGCCGCAGTATTTT.

The rearrangement uses TRBV2 and TRBJ2-3, with D possibly TRBD2 on 5 matching bases. Germline values: CDR1 SNHLY, CDR2 FYNNEI. This CDR3 has 15 residues. Trimming shortened V by 6 bases and J by 5 bases, and 18 bases separated the two germline ends. CDR3 coding DNA: TGTGCCAGCAGCCCCATAGTTCCTCGGGGAGATACGCAGTATTTT. Protein product: CASSPIVPRGDTQYF.

This sequence joins TRBV7-9 and TRBJ1-1; D gene uncertain. The CDR3 is 15 residues long. Germline CDR1 reads SEHNR; CDR2 reads FQNEAQ (reference sequence). Trimming pared 1 base from V and 1 base from J, leaving 10 bases between. The CDR3 sequence: CASSLVSGRNTEAFF. The CDR3 coding sequence is TGTGCCAGCAGCTTAGTCTCTGGCAGGAACACTGAAGCTTTCTTT.

CDR3: CASSGPGQGSQPQHF. The CDR3 DNA reads as TGTGCCAGCAGCGGGCCGGGACAGGGAAGTCAGCCCCAGCATTTT. The chain is built from TRBV5-6 and TRBJ1-5; 9 nucleotides agree with TRBD1. Trimming took 4 bases from V and 6 from J; bases not matched to a gene: 8. CDR1 is SGHDT, CDR2 YYEEEE, per germline. There are 15 residues in the CDR3.

This rearrangement joins TRBV11-3 to TRBJ2-7, with D uncertain. CDR3 length: 13 residues. Per germline, CDR1 SGHNT and CDR2 YENEEA. The V gene lost 5 bases and the J gene lost 10 bases, with 18 bases spanning the gap. DNA of the CDR3: TGTGCCAGCAGCCCTGCAGTCCAAGAGGCCCAGTACTTC. Translated: CASSPAVQEAQYF.

This chain links TRBV4-2 with TRBJ1-3; D remains ambiguous. V was clipped by 4 bases and J by 5 bases, with 9 bases between them. Looked up from germline, CDR1 is LGHNA and CDR2 is YNFKEQ. The CDR3 covers 13 residues. CDR3: CASSPLPRNTIYF. Written as DNA, the CDR3 is TGTGCCAGCAGCCCTCTCCCCCGAAACACCATATATTTT.

The CDR3 sequence is CASSSGTSARNEQFF. CDR3 nucleotides: TGTGCCAGCAGTTCCGGGACTAGTGCACGCAATGAGCAGTTCTTC. The chain couples TRBV12-3 or TRBV12-4 to TRBJ2-1; 8 positions match TRBD2. The V segment lost 4 bases and the J segment 6 bases; nucleotides outside the gene matches: 8. CDR3 length: 15 amino acids.

The sample holds many counts of this clonotype. The V and J genes are TRBV20-1 and TRBJ2-7, with D tentatively TRBD1 (5 bases). This CDR3 comprises 13 residues. With 1 base removed from V and 1 base from J, the gap between germline ends came to 8 bases. Germline lookup yields CDR1 DFQATT and CDR2 SNEGSKA (reference sequence). In nucleotides, the CDR3 is TGCAGTGCTAGAGGCAGGGTATCCTACGAGCAGTACTTC. Translation gives CSARGRVSYEQYF.

The chain employs TRBV6-6 and TRBJ2-3; 7 bases line up with TRBD1. CDR3 length: 12 amino acids. The germline V gene has CDR1 MNHNY and CDR2 SVGAGI (reference sequence). The trim removed 4 bases at V and 10 bases at J, leaving 5 bases unmatched. This CDR3 is CASSFDRVSQYF. In DNA, the CDR3 is TGTGCCAGCAGTTTCGACAGGGTTTCGCAGTATTTT.

This chain links TRBV7-9 with TRBJ1-6; 9 bases map to TRBD1. Trimming removed 3 bases from V and 10 bases from J; junction bases left unmatched: 7. The CDR3 consists of 15 residues. The germline V gene has CDR1 SEHNR and CDR2 FQNEAQ (reference sequence). The CDR3 spells CASSFGQGSRSPLHF. The CDR3 coding sequence is TGTGCCAGCAGCTTTGGACAGGGGAGTAGATCACCCCTCCACTTT.

This chain links TRBV5-1 with TRBJ2-2, with D possibly matching TRBD1 (6 bases). The germline gives CDR1 SGHRS, CDR2 YFSETQ. V was trimmed by 3 bases and J by 3 bases, leaving 21 bases between them. The CDR3 spans 18 residues. The CDR3 loop is CASSSATGLSLDTGELFF. The DNA of the CDR3 is TGCGCCAGCAGCTCGGCGACAGGCTTATCTTTGGACACCGGGGAGCTGTTTTTT.

This clonotype was counted a few times. The chain recombines TRBV5-6 with TRBJ1-1; 7 bases are shared with TRBD1. CDR3 length: 16 residues. The ends lost 0 bases at V and 7 bases at J; junction bases unmatched: 12. CDR1 is SGHDT and CDR2 is YYEEEE in the germline V gene. The CDR3, as DNA: TGTGCCAGCAGCTTGGGGGAAGAGGGGGCTTTCGGTGAAGCTTTCTTT. This codes for CASSLGEEGAFGEAFF.

A few counts support this clonotype. The chain recombines TRBV10-3 with TRBJ2-5; the match to TRBD1 covers 7 bases. CDR1 is ENHRY, CDR2 SYGVKD, per germline. The CDR3 loop spans 14 amino acids. With 10 bases clipped from V and 4 bases from J, the junction kept 12 bases outside the gene matches. The CDR3 DNA reads TGTGCCACCAGACAGGGTCAACAAGGAGAGACCCAGTACTTC. It specifies CATRQGQQGETQYF.

This clonotype came up a few times. The chain uses TRBV28 and TRBJ2-7; unclear D gene. The CDR3 length is 12 residues. V lost 5 bases and J lost 5, with 10 bases in between. The germline V gene encodes CDR1 MDHEN and CDR2 SYDVKM. The CDR3 DNA reads TGTGCCAGCAGTCCAGAGTATAACGAGCAGTACTTC. Amino acid sequence: CASSPEYNEQYF.

The chain links TRBV7-2 to TRBJ1-1; possible D gene TRBD1, 6 bases. This CDR3 region has 15 residues. Between the trimmed V and J ends, which lost 4 bases and 4 bases, there was a span of 16 bases. CDR1 is SGHTA and CDR2 is FQGNSA in the germline V gene. The CDR3 loop is CASSSGQTEGTEAFF. In DNA form, the CDR3 reads TGTGCCAGCAGCTCCGGACAGACCGAGGGCACTGAAGCTTTCTTT. Combining the CDR3 with reference TRBV7-2 and TRBJ1-1 gives the whole variable domain GAGVSQSPSNKVTEKGKDVELRCDPISGHTALYWYRQSLGQGLEFLIYFQGNSAPDKSGLPSDRFSAERTGGSVSTLTIQRTQQEDSAVYLCASSSGQTEGTEAFFGQGTRLTVV.

This clonotype was seen a handful of times. The rearrangement uses TRBV20-1 and TRBJ2-2, with no clear D. Germline V lookup: CDR1 DFQATT, CDR2 SNEGSKA (reference sequence). This CDR3 contains 13 residues. Trimming took off 2 bases at V and 4 bases at J, with 8 bases between the two ends. The CDR3 sequence is CSARSLGTGELFF. As DNA, the CDR3 is TGCAGTGCTAGATCCCTGGGCACCGGGGAGCTGTTTTTT.

Only a few counts were recorded for this clonotype. The J gene is TRBJ2-2, the V gene TRBV4-1; TRBD2 might be the D (7 bases). Trimming stripped 0 bases from V and 5 bases from J, with 10 bases between. Germline V gene sequence: CDR1 MGHRA, CDR2 YSYEKL. CDR3 length: 15 residues. The CDR3 reads CASSQEGGPTGELFF. The CDR3 bases are TGCGCCAGCAGCCAAGAGGGGGGGCCGACCGGGGAGCTGTTTTTT.

The chain uses TRBV4-2 and TRBJ2-5, with D possibly TRBD2 on 6 matching bases. The CDR3 has 15 amino acids. V was pared by 2 bases and J by 4 bases, with 14 bases between. The germline V gene encodes CDR1 LGHNA and CDR2 YNFKEQ. CDR3 residues: CASSQLEEGLETQYF. The CDR3, as DNA: TGTGCCAGCAGCCAACTCGAGGAGGGACTAGAGACCCAGTACTTC.

Regarding this clonotype: One end of the junction does not line up with germline, which may come from a read error. The chain uses TRBV7-9 and TRBJ2-1; possible D gene TRBD1, 6 bases. CDR3 length: 13 residues. Germline V gene sequence: CDR1 SEHNR, CDR2 FQNEAQ (reference sequence). The CDR3 here is CTSSPQGINEQFF. The CDR3 DNA follows: TGTACCAGCAGCCCGCAGGGGATCAATGAGCAGTTCTTC.

The V call is TRBV5-1, the J call TRBJ1-2, with 7 bases lining up with TRBD1. The CDR3 length is 13 residues. Germline CDR1 and CDR2: SGHRS and YFSETQ. J gave up 4 bases and V 5 bases, and 5 bases lay outside the gene matches. The CDR3: CASRPDRTYGYTF. DNA of the CDR3: TGCGCCAGCAGGCCGGACAGGACCTATGGCTACACCTTC.

This chain joins TRBV20-1 and TRBJ2-7, with 8 positions matching TRBD2. The DNA end lines up better with TRBJ2-5; the J call may be wrong. The CDR3 runs 15 residues. Germline CDR1 is DFQATT and CDR2 is SNEGSKA (reference sequence). The CDR3 reads CSARPLAATLETQYF. The CDR3, as DNA: TGCAGTGCTCGCCCACTAGCGGCCACTCTAGAGACCCAGTACTTC.

The CDR3 loop reads CASSLLTTGKNTEAFF. Here the CDR3 DNA reads TGTGCCAGCAGCTTACTAACGACAGGGAAGAACACTGAAGCTTTCTTT. The chain employs TRBV7-8 and TRBJ1-1, with TRBD1 matching over 7 bases. V shed 2 bases and J 1 base; nucleotides not matched to a gene: 7. The germline CDR1 and CDR2 sequences are SGHVS and FQNEAQ. The CDR3 has 16 residues.

The chain's CDR3 is CASSRPPGVQTGELFF. As DNA, the CDR3 is TGCGCCAGCAGCCGCCCACCAGGGGTTCAGACCGGGGAGCTGTTTTTT. The chain uses TRBV4-1 and TRBJ2-2, with TRBD1 as a possible D gene (6 bases). The CDR3 has 16 amino acids. Germline-derived CDR1 and CDR2 are MGHRA and YSYEKL. V gave up 4 bases and J gave up 5 bases, with 17 bases separating them.